These T cell receptor beta chains were read from a single sample in a study of cytomegalovirus exposure and HLA in healthy donors. The protocol was immunoSEQ multiplex PCR, while the TCRdb copy is restricted to in-frame clones and leaves out a portion. The sample consists of more than 95,000 clones, around 82% of them appearing once. Sequencing was carried out using PBMCs. These receptors came from a woman aged 40 to 50 in good health and CMV-seronegative. CDR3s include the opening cysteine and the closing phenylalanine or tryptophan. Fields, in order: CDR3 protein, CDR3 DNA, V gene, D gene, J gene, clone size. The D gene is left open where the match is weak. Clone size is given for some rows only: seen once, a few or many times, or a class if the clone is expanded.

CASSRPYRDSEFLYEKLFF	TGTGCCAGCAGTAGACCATACCGGGACAGTGAGTTCTTATATGAAAAACTGTTTTTT	TRBV27	TRBD1	TRBJ1-4	once
CASSYGRANTGELFF	TGTGCCAGCAGTTACGGTCGGGCGAACACCGGGGAGCTGTTTTTT	TRBV6-6	NA	TRBJ2-2	NA
CASSLNRGMRKRDTEAFF	TGTGCCAGCAGCCTTAACAGGGGAATGAGGAAGCGGGACACTGAAGCTTTCTTT	TRBV28	TRBD1	TRBJ1-1	NA
CASSRIANTEAFF	TGTGCCAGCAGCCGGATAGCGAACACTGAAGCTTTCTTT	TRBV7-9	NA	TRBJ1-1	NA
CAISALADQETQYF	TGTGCCATCAGTGCCCTGGCGGACCAAGAGACCCAGTACTTC	TRBV10-3	NA	TRBJ2-5	NA
CASSIGGQANYEQYF	TGTGCCAGTAGTATAGGGGGACAGGCAAACTACGAGCAGTACTTC	TRBV19	TRBD1	TRBJ2-7	NA
CASSRQANDEAFF	TGTGCCAGCAGTAGGCAGGCCAACGATGAAGCTTTCTTT	TRBV2	NA	TRBJ1-1	NA
CASKGNSPLHF	TGTGCCAGCAAGGGGAATTCACCCCTCCACTTT	TRBV7-2	NA	TRBJ1-6	NA
CASSLRGGRVGYTF	TGTGCCAGCAGCTTGAGGGGGGGGAGGGTCGGCTACACCTTC	TRBV5-4	NA	TRBJ1-2	NA
CASSDGTAQLYEQYF	TGTGCCAGCTCAGACGGGACAGCCCAACTGTACGAGCAGTACTTC	TRBV18	TRBD1	TRBJ2-7	few
CASSYFQRVGNNEQFF	TGTGCCAGCAGTTACTTCCAGCGGGTCGGGAACAATGAGCAGTTCTTC	TRBV6-6	NA	TRBJ2-1	NA
CATRQVGSGNTIYF	TGTGCCACGAGACAGGTTGGCTCTGGAAACACCATATATTTT	TRBV19	NA	TRBJ1-3	once
CASSRDRPSYNEQFF	TGTGCCAGCAGCCGTGACAGGCCCTCCTACAATGAGCAGTTCTTC	TRBV7-2	NA	TRBJ2-1	few
CASSPFITGTSEADTQYF	TGTGCCAGCTCACCCTTTATTACCGGGACTAGCGAAGCAGATACGCAGTATTTT	TRBV18	TRBD2	TRBJ2-3	NA
CASSIGGGWSGSYNEQFF	TGTGCCAGTAGTATAGGCGGCGGTTGGAGCGGTTCCTACAATGAGCAGTTCTTC	TRBV19	NA	TRBJ2-1	NA
CAWSVTGAGNTIYF	TGTGCCTGGAGTGTGACAGGTGCTGGAAACACCATATATTTT	TRBV30	NA	TRBJ1-3	NA
CASTGLAAYNEQFF	TGTGCCAGCACCGGGCTAGCGGCCTACAATGAGCAGTTCTTC	TRBV2	TRBD2	TRBJ2-1	NA
CASSPSGSGTDTQYF	TGTGCCAGCAGTCCAAGCGGGAGCGGCACAGATACGCAGTATTTT	TRBV6-4	TRBD2	TRBJ2-3	NA
CASSQRGRTGGVGTQYF	TGTGCCAGCAGTCAAAGGGGGAGGACAGGGGGCGTGGGGACCCAGTACTTC	TRBV7-2	TRBD1	TRBJ2-5	NA
CASSSPGLLSSGANVLTF	TGTGCCAGCTCATCGCCGGGACTTTTAAGCTCTGGGGCCAACGTCCTGACTTTC	TRBV18	NA	TRBJ2-6	NA
CASYTGYGVGYTF	TGTGCCAGCTATACAGGGTATGGCGTTGGCTACACCTTC	TRBV28	NA	TRBJ1-2	once
CASSPARISGELFF	TGTGCCAGCAGTCCAGCTAGGATCTCCGGGGAGCTGTTTTTT	TRBV6-5	NA	TRBJ2-2	once
CASSRLRGNQPQHF	TGTGCCAGCAGTAGGCTGCGGGGCAATCAGCCCCAGCATTTT	TRBV28	NA	TRBJ1-5	NA
CASSYPGPPGGCGGNSPLHF	TGCGCCAGCAGTTATCCAGGGCCTCCTGGAGGCTGCGGGGGTAATTCACCCCTCCACTTT	TRBV23-1	NA	TRBJ1-6	NA
CASRSGYGELFF	TGTGCCAGTAGGTCAGGGTACGGGGAGCTGTTTTTT	TRBV19	NA	TRBJ2-2	NA
CASGLGFGRVNTDTQYF	TGTGCTAGTGGTTTGGGCTTTGGGAGGGTAAACACAGATACGCAGTATTTT	TRBV12-5	TRBD2	TRBJ2-3	few
CASSLLAASTDTQYF	TGTGCCAGCAGTTTATTGGCTGCTAGCACAGATACGCAGTATTTT	TRBV28	NA	TRBJ2-3	NA
CSVTGDTGELFF	TGCAGCGTTACCGGGGACACCGGGGAGCTGTTTTTT	TRBV29-1	NA	TRBJ2-2	NA
CATSGRGGGADTQYF	TGTGCCACCAGCGGCCGAGGTGGGGGGGCAGATACGCAGTATTTT	TRBV15	TRBD2	TRBJ2-3	NA
CASSIWDRLYNEQFF	TGTGCCAGTAGTATATGGGACAGACTATACAATGAGCAGTTCTTC	TRBV19	TRBD1	TRBJ2-1	NA
CASSTLAGGLYEQYF	TGTGCCAGCAGCACTCTAGCGGGAGGTTTGTACGAGCAGTACTTC	TRBV28	TRBD2	TRBJ2-7	few
CSVNRGGTEAFF	TGCAGCGTAAACAGGGGGGGGACTGAAGCTTTCTTT	TRBV29-1	TRBD1	TRBJ1-1	NA
CASSLPLVGSGTDTQYF	TGTGCCAGCAGCTTACCCCTGGTCGGGAGTGGCACAGATACGCAGTATTTT	TRBV7-8	NA	TRBJ2-3	NA
CAISGQGHSNQPQHF	TGTGCCATCAGTGGACAGGGACATAGCAATCAGCCCCAGCATTTT	TRBV10-3	TRBD1	TRBJ1-5	NA
CASSLSPLGTGSNEQYF	TGTGCCAGCAGTTTGTCTCCGCTCGGGACAGGGTCTAACGAGCAGTACTTC	TRBV27	TRBD1	TRBJ2-7	NA
CASSQSGLEKLFF	TGCGCCAGCAGCCAATCAGGGCTTGAAAAACTGTTTTTT	TRBV5-1	NA	TRBJ1-4	NA
CASRSGRRIQETQYF	TGTGCTAGCCGCAGCGGGAGGAGGATCCAAGAGACCCAGTACTTC	TRBV13	TRBD2	TRBJ2-5	NA
CASSLGTSEVYEQYF	TGTGCCAGCAGCCTAGGGACTAGCGAGGTCTACGAGCAGTACTTC	TRBV7-8	TRBD2	TRBJ2-7	NA
CAVQGSSYGYTF	TGTGCCGTCCAGGGTTCTAGCTATGGCTACACCTTC	TRBV10-3	NA	TRBJ1-2	NA
CASREVWREEATDTQYF	TGTGCCAGCAGGGAAGTATGGCGGGAAGAGGCCACAGATACGCAGTATTTT	TRBV6-1	NA	TRBJ2-3	NA
CASSDMRLGRFF	TGTGCCAGCAGTGATATGCGACTAGGGAGGTTCTTC	TRBV6-1	NA	TRBJ2-1	NA
CASCRGKGKETQYF	TGCGCCAGCTGCAGGGGAAAGGGTAAAGAGACCCAGTACTTC	TRBV5-1	NA	TRBJ2-5	NA
CASSPSIFPGAFF	TGTGCCAGCAGCCCGTCGATCTTCCCAGGAGCTTTCTTT	TRBV13	NA	TRBJ1-1	NA
CASSHGKIETQYF	TGTGCCAGCTCACACGGGAAAATTGAGACCCAGTACTTC	TRBV18	NA	TRBJ2-5	NA
CASSLGRIGGDGNQPQHF	TGTGCCAGCAGTTTGGGAAGAATAGGGGGCGATGGCAATCAGCCCCAGCATTTT	TRBV28	TRBD1	TRBJ1-5	NA
CASSLSGTGLYEQYF	TGCGCCAGCAGCTTGTCTGGGACAGGGCTATACGAGCAGTACTTT	TRBV5-1	TRBD1	TRBJ2-7	NA
CASSSGLAATDTQYF	TGTGCCAGCAGCTCGGGACTAGCAGCCACAGATACGCAGTATTTT	TRBV5-6	TRBD2	TRBJ2-3	NA
CAIGGGSGNTIYF	TGTGCCATCGGGGGAGGCTCTGGAAACACCATATATTTT	TRBV10-3	NA	TRBJ1-3	NA
CASSTQGDRGWETQYF	TGTGCCAGCAGTACCCAAGGGGACAGGGGTTGGGAGACCCAGTACTTC	TRBV28	TRBD1	TRBJ2-5	few
CASSPGQGVYGYTF	TGTGCCAGTAGCCCGGGACAGGGCGTCTATGGCTACACCTTC	TRBV19	TRBD1	TRBJ1-2	NA